Included here is one T cell receptor (beta chain) sequence, with context. Its antigen specificity is not known. Per-nucleotide qualities are absent, and no much larger clonotype sits a single base away. Trimming accounts for 4 bases at V and 8 bases at J, while the number of junction bases matched to no gene is 10. Looking up the germline V gene yields CDR1 SGDLS and CDR2 YYNGEE. From its cysteine to its phenylalanine, the CDR3 spans 16 amino acids. CDR3 DNA is the only sequence kept; it has 48 bases, read in frame from the first base. The record originates from a study of CD8+ T cells in alopecia areata (dated by TCRdb to between 2017 and 2018). The study in broad terms: High-throughput TCRbeta sequencing was used to examine T cell clonal expansion in alopecia areata in both the C3H/HeJ mouse model and human patients. Human TCRbeta sequencing covered scalp tissue and sorted CD4+ and CD8+ peripheral blood T cells from patchy and totalis/universalis alopecia areata patients and healthy controls. Scalp clonality was compared among normal scalp (n=4), patchy alopecia areata scalp (n=8), and alopecia totalis/universalis scalp (n=8). RNA was extracted with the PAXgene miRNA kit for fixed scalp, the miRNeasy kit for PBMCs, and the RNeasy kit for mouse skin. TCRbeta CDR3 regions were amplified by immunoSEQ multiplex PCR with 35 Vbeta forward and 13 Jbeta reverse primers. On the study overall, not on this receptor specifically: Unlike mouse skin, which is dominated by gammadelta T cells, normal human skin has resident alphabeta T cells that are also sequenced, and this complicates analysis of the scalp TCR repertoire. Compared with normal scalp, lesional scalp, particularly in alopecia totalis/universalis, had higher clonality and more expanded CD8+ clones, which suggests antigenic drive. Shared TCR sequences between patients were less evident than in mice, which may be partly attributable to HLA diversity in the patient population.

PBMCs were isolated by density centrifugation and stained for CD3, CD4 and CD8, and CD4+ and CD8+ T cells were sorted on a FACSAria. Scalp biopsies and blood samples were provided by unaffected controls. The library was made by the immunoSEQ multiplex PCR assay. RNA was extracted from all samples and reverse transcribed into cDNA as template for TCR sequencing. SuperScript III was used to make first-strand cDNA, primed with a 2:1 mix of oligo-dT and random hexamers. A synthetic immune receptor repertoire was used to measure amplification bias, and any remaining bias was corrected computationally. The study's own analysis went as follows. After raw reads were preprocessed to remove errors, the CDR3 was defined following IMGT conventions as running from the conserved cysteine to phenylalanine. Clonality was computed as 1 minus the Shannon entropy, with the entropy normalized by log2 of the number of productive unique TCRs. Whether each scalp clone was CD4 or CD8 was inferred by checking scalp TCRbeta sequences against the CD4 and CD8 repertoires from sorted blood. Drawn from immuneACCESS, this table holds only the in-frame rearrangements with V and J called that TCRdb kept. Clones are partly lost; checked studies trace under half to an unresolved V gene and leave the rest unexplained. V, J and clone size are those of that table, while D and trimming were read from the DNA. Present in this sample are 200,000 to 250,000 clones, roughly three fifths of which were seen just once. The ten largest make up roughly 5% of the sample.

Sequenced sample: CD8+ T cells sorted from blood. The chain is made from TRBV9 and TRBJ2-1; 12 bases in the junction line up with TRBD2. This TCR came from a human donor in good health. The DNA sequence reads TGTGCCAGCAGCCGGACTAGCGGGGCGATGTTCGATGAGCAGTTCTTC. The translation is CASSRTSGAMFDEQFF. Reference TRBV9 and TRBJ2-1 genes cover what lies past the CDR3, so the full variable domain is DSGVTQTPKHLITATGQRVTLRCSPRSGDLSVYWYQQSLDQGLQFLIQYYNGEERAKGNILERFSAQQFPDLHSELNLSSLELGDSALYFCASSRTSGAMFDEQFFGPGTRLTVL.